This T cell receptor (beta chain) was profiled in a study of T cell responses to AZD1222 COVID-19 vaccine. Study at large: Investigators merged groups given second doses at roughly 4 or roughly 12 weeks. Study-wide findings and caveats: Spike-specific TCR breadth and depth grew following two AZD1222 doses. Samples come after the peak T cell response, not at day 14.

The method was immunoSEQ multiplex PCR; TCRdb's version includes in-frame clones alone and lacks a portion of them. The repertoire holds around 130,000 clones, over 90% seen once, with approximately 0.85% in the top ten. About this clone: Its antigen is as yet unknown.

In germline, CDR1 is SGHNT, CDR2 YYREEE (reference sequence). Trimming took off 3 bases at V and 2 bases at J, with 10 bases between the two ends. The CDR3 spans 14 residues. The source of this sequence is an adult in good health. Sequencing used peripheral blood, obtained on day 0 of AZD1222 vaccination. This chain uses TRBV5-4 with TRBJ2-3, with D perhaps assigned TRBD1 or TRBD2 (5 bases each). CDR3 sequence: CASSSGTLTDTQYF. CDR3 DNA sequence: TGTGCCAGCAGCTCTGGGACCCTCACAGATACGCAGTATTTT.